The 22 T cell receptor beta chains below were found in one sample sequenced in a study of blood T cells in healthy people across ages. Sample-barcoded 5' priming and a J-beta primer mix drove a second PCR of about 6 to 12 cycles. MiXCR, run by TCRdb on the 5' RACE reads, gives a single entry per CDR3 protein. The sample contains roughly 560,000 distinct CDR3 sequences, 24% of which appear only once. These data also featured in a second study, about T cells of mothers and their children.

Sequencing was performed on blood. These receptors originate from a boy between 10 and 17 years old in good health.

The rearrangement joins TRBV7-9 to TRBJ2-5; maybe TRBD2 (5 bases). The J call is in doubt because the DNA end fits TRBJ2-7 better. CDR1 SEHNR and CDR2 FQNEAQ come from the germline V gene (reference sequence). The CDR3 loop spans 12 amino acids. The CDR3 sequence is CASNNPGYEQYF. For the CDR3, the DNA is TGTGCCAGCAATAACCCGGGGTACGAGCAGTACTTC.

The J gene is TRBJ2-1, the V gene TRBV29-1; 12 bases match TRBD2. Germline CDR1 and CDR2: SQVTM and ANQGSEA. The CDR3 sequence is 16 residues long. V lost 4 bases and J lost 6; bases outside the gene matches: 10. The CDR3 bases are TGCAGCGTTGTCGGACTAGCGGGGTCGCCGGGCAATGAGCAGTTCTTC. Its translation: CSVVGLAGSPGNEQFF.

This chain uses TRBV5-1 with TRBJ2-3, with D hard to call. This CDR3 spans 16 amino acids. Germline CDR1 reads SGHRS; CDR2 reads YFSETQ. Trimming removed 4 bases from V and 2 bases from J, with 17 bases in between. The CDR3 sequence: CASSPTSRVITDTQYF. CDR3 coding DNA: TGCGCCAGCAGCCCAACCAGCCGGGTCATCACAGATACGCAGTATTTT.

CDR3 sequence reads: CASRPPGVLYEQYF. In nucleotides, the CDR3 is TGTGCCAGCAGACCCCCGGGGGTTTTGTACGAGCAGTACTTC. The V gene is TRBV7-2, the J gene TRBJ2-5, with D maybe TRBD2 (6 bases). The J call is uncertain, as TRBJ2-7 better fits the DNA end. This CDR3 has 14 residues. Germline V CDR1 and CDR2: SGHTA, FQGNSA.

The chain employs TRBV13 and TRBJ1-2, with 8 bases lining up with TRBD1. The junction had 6 bases not matched to a gene; V was cut back by 4 bases and J by 2 bases. The CDR3 has 15 amino acids. Germline V gene sequence: CDR1 PRHDT, CDR2 FYEKMQ (reference sequence). CDR3 residues: CASSSRTGTNYGYTF. In DNA, the CDR3 is TGTGCCAGCAGCTCGAGGACAGGGACCAACTATGGCTACACCTTC.

V usage is TRBV12-3 or TRBV12-4 and J usage is TRBJ2-6; maybe TRBD2 (5 bases). The CDR3 sequence is 17 residues long. Trimming took off 3 bases at V and 1 base at J, with 13 bases between the two ends. The CDR3 DNA reads TGTGCCAGCAGTTTTAGTATCCGGAGGTCTGGGGCCAACGTCCTGACTTTC. It specifies CASSFSIRRSGANVLTF.

This clonotype was seen a handful of times. V gene TRBV13 combines with J gene TRBJ2-5; 9 bases align to TRBD2. The DNA end favors TRBJ2-7, so the J call may be wrong. The CDR3 extends over 17 amino acids. Per the germline V gene, CDR1 is PRHDT and CDR2 is FYEKMQ (reference sequence). The CDR3, as DNA: TGTGCCAGCAGCTTAGGCCTAGGGACTAGCAGAGACTACGAGCAGTACTTC. Protein: CASSLGLGTSRDYEQYF.

This chain uses TRBV25-1 with TRBJ1-3; weak D call: TRBD1 (5 bases). Trimming took off 6 bases at V and 6 bases at J, with 9 bases between the two ends. The CDR3 sequence is 12 residues long. Germline loops: CDR1 MGHDK, CDR2 SYGVNS. The CDR3 coding sequence is TGTGCCAGCAGCGGGACCGCAAACACCATATATTTT. It codes for CASSGTANTIYF. The full variable domain, with the rest looked up from reference TRBV25-1 and TRBJ1-3, is EADIYQTPRYLVIGTGKKITLECSQTMGHDKMYWYQQDPGMELHLIHYSYGVNSTEKGDLSSESTVSRIRTEHFPLTLESARPSHTSQYLCASSGTANTIYFGEGSWLTVV.

This clonotype showed up just a few times. CDR3 residues: CASSQEPGRMHYEQYF. In DNA form, the CDR3 reads TGCGCCAGCAGCCAAGAACCGGGACGGATGCACTACGAACAGTACTTC. This chain links TRBV4-1 with TRBJ2-5; D may correspond to TRBD1 or TRBD2 (5 bases each). Trimming cost V 0 bases and J 11 bases, with 22 bases left between them. This CDR3 is built from 16 residues. Germline-derived CDR1 and CDR2 are MGHRA and YSYEKL.

This rearrangement joins TRBV3-1 to TRBJ2-1, with 12 bases matching TRBD2. In germline, CDR1 is LGHDT, CDR2 YNNKEL (reference sequence). The CDR3 extends over 13 amino acids. Trimming took 7 bases from V and 9 from J; bases not matched to a gene: 4. The CDR3 DNA sequence: TGTGCCAGCACAGGACTAGCGGGACTTGAGCAGTTCTTC. Amino acid sequence: CASTGLAGLEQFF.

V usage is TRBV5-1 and J usage is TRBJ1-1; D remains unclear. This CDR3 spans 14 amino acids. Deletions cut 0 bases from V and 7 bases from J, with 13 bases between. Germline V lookup: CDR1 SGHRS, CDR2 YFSETQ. This chain's CDR3 is CASSLDQVLGEAFF. In nucleotides, the CDR3 is TGCGCCAGCAGCTTGGATCAGGTCTTGGGTGAAGCTTTCTTT.

V gene TRBV5-6 combines with J gene TRBJ2-5; 7 bases line up with TRBD1. The closer fit of TRBJ2-7 to the DNA end suggests the J call may be wrong. Per the germline V gene, CDR1 is SGHDT and CDR2 is YYEEEE. The CDR3 consists of 16 residues. The CDR3 reads CASSFPGTESSYEQYF. The CDR3 nucleotides are TGTGCCAGCAGTTTTCCCGGGACAGAAAGCTCCTACGAGCAGTACTTC.

This clonotype has a handful of counts. V is TRBV2 and J is TRBJ2-5, with D possibly being TRBD1 (6 bases). The J call may be in error: the DNA end matches TRBJ2-1 better. The CDR3 is 14 residues long. CDR1 and CDR2 from the germline V gene are SNHLY and FYNNEI. CDR3 protein: CASMREQGYNEQFF. CDR3 bases: TGTGCCAGCATGAGGGAACAGGGCTACAATGAGCAGTTCTTC.

This chain links TRBV20-1 with TRBJ2-2; 11 bases are shared with TRBD1. Germline V gene data show CDR1 as DFQATT and CDR2 as SNEGSKA (reference sequence). V shed 1 base, J shed 1 base, and the junction held 5 bases outside the gene matches. The CDR3 length is 17 residues. CDR3 loop: CSARGGQGVENTGELFF. CDR3 bases: TGCAGTGCTAGAGGGGGACAGGGGGTGGAGAACACCGGGGAGCTGTTTTTT.

Note on this clonotype: A clone one base away is much larger, so this may be a read error. The chain is built from TRBV27 and TRBJ1-1; no clear D gene. Trimming left V 2 bases short and J 1 base short, with 5 bases between. Per the germline V gene, CDR1 is MNHEY and CDR2 is SMNVEV (reference sequence). This CDR3 spans 13 amino acids. The CDR3, as DNA: TGTGCCAGCAGTTTAATCAAGAACACTGAAGCTTTCTTT. As protein: CASSLIKNTEAFF.

Ten or more counts support this clonotype. The germline gene is not matched at one end of the junction; a read error may be the cause. DNA of the CDR3: TGCGCCAGCAGCTTGGGTCCTTATAGCAATCAGCCCCAGCATTTT. It yields the protein CASSLGPYSNQPQHF. This sequence joins TRBV12-3 or TRBV12-4 and TRBJ1-5; D unresolved. The CDR3 has 15 amino acids.

The chain employs TRBV5-6 and TRBJ2-3; D is possibly TRBD2 (6 bases). Deletions cut 6 bases from V and 2 bases from J, with 19 bases between. The germline CDR1 and CDR2 sequences are SGHDT and YYEEEE. CDR3 length: 16 amino acids. The CDR3 bases are TGTGCCAGCATCTCGAGGTGGCGGGGTGACACAGATACGCAGTATTTT. Protein product: CASISRWRGDTDTQYF. The whole variable domain, filled in from reference TRBV5-6 and TRBJ2-3, reads DAGVTQSPTHLIKTRGQQVTLRCSPKSGHDTVSWYQQALGQGPQFIFQYYEEEERQRGNFPDRFSGHQFPNYSSELNVNALLLGDSALYLCASISRWRGDTDTQYFGPGTRLTVL.

The chain joins TRBV7-9 to TRBJ2-5; D may correspond to TRBD1 or TRBD2 (5 bases each). Germline CDR1 SEHNR, CDR2 FQNEAQ (reference sequence). V lost 3 bases, J lost 1 base, and 12 bases lay in between. The CDR3 has 15 residues. Here the CDR3 DNA reads TGTGCCAGCAGCTTCGATCCGGGACCCCAAGAGACCCAGTACTTC. As protein: CASSFDPGPQETQYF. Together with reference TRBV7-9 and TRBJ2-5, the CDR3 gives the full variable domain: DTGVSQNPRHKITKRGQNVTFRCDPISEHNRLYWYRQTLGQGPEFLTYFQNEAQLEKSRLLSDRFSAERPKGSFSTLEIQRTEQGDSAMYLCASSFDPGPQETQYFGPGTRLLVL.

The V gene is TRBV20-1, the J gene TRBJ1-1, with D possibly being TRBD1 (5 bases). CDR3 size: 14 residues. Germline CDR1 DFQATT, CDR2 SNEGSKA (reference sequence). V was pared by 4 bases and J by 0 bases, with 12 bases between. In DNA, the CDR3 is TGCAGTGCTAAGTGGACAAACATGAACACTGAAGCTTTCTTT. Its protein is CSAKWTNMNTEAFF.

This clonotype was picked up a small number of times. At one boundary the junction diverges from the germline segment, which might be a read error. This chain uses TRBV28 with TRBJ1-1; possibly TRBD1 for D (5 bases). Looked up from germline, CDR1 is MDHEN and CDR2 is SYDVKM. The CDR3 is 14 residues long. This CDR3 is CASRVLTMNTEAFF. The CDR3 nucleotides are TGCGCCAGCAGGGTCCTGACGATGAACACTGAAGCTTTCTTT.

This clonotype was seen a few times. The chain links TRBV5-1 to TRBJ2-5, with D uncertain. The CDR3 is 12 amino acids. Trimming pared 5 bases from V and 2 bases from J, leaving 7 bases between. CDR1 is SGHRS and CDR2 is YFSETQ in the germline V gene. The CDR3 protein is CASRVIQETQYF. CDR3 nucleotides: TGCGCCAGCAGAGTGATTCAAGAGACCCAGTACTTC.

The chain recombines TRBV7-9 with TRBJ1-2; 8 bases map to TRBD1. Germline CDR1 and CDR2: SEHNR and FQNEAQ (reference sequence). The CDR3 runs to 14 residues. After removal of 8 bases from V and 4 bases from J, the junction contained 9 bases not matched to a gene. This CDR3 is CASARTGNSYGYTF. CDR3 bases: TGTGCCAGCGCGAGGACAGGGAATAGCTATGGCTACACCTTC. Looking up the rest from reference TRBV7-9 and TRBJ1-2 gives the full variable domain: DTGVSQNPRHKITKRGQNVTFRCDPISEHNRLYWYRQTLGQGPEFLTYFQNEAQLEKSRLLSDRFSAERPKGSFSTLEIQRTEQGDSAMYLCASARTGNSYGYTFGSGTRLTVV.